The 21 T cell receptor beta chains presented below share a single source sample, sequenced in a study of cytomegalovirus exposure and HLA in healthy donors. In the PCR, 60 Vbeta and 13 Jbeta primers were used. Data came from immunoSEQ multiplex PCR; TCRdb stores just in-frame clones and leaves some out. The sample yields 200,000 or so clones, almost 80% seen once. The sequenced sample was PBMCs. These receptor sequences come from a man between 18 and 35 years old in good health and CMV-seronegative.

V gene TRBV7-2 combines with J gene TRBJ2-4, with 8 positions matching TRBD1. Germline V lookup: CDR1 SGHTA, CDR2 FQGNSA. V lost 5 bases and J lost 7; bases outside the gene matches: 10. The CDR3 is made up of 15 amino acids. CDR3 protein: CASSERTGPGNIQYF. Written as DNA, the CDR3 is TGTGCCAGCAGCGAAAGGACAGGGCCGGGGAACATTCAGTACTTC.

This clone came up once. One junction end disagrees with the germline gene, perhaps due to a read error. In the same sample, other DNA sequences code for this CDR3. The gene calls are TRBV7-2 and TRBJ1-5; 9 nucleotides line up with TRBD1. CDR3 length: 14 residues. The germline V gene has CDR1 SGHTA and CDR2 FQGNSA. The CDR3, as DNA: TGTGCCAGCAGCACCGGACAGGGGAATCAGCCCCAGCACTTT. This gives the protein CASSTGQGNQPQHF.

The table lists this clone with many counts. Here the CDR3 DNA reads TGTGCCAGCAGTTTGTCGACAGGACAGAACACTGAAGCTTTCTTT. This translates into CASSLSTGQNTEAFF. The J gene is TRBJ1-1, the V gene TRBV7-3; D might be TRBD1 (6 bases). CDR3 length: 15 amino acids. With 6 bases removed from V and 1 base from J, the gap between germline ends came to 15 bases. Germline CDR1 is SGHTA and CDR2 is FQGTGA.

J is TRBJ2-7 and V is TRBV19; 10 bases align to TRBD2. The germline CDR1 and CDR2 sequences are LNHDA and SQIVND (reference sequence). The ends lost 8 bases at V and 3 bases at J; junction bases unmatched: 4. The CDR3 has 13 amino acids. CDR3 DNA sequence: TGTGCCAGTCGACTAGCGGGCGACTACGAGCAGTACTTC. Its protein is CASRLAGDYEQYF.

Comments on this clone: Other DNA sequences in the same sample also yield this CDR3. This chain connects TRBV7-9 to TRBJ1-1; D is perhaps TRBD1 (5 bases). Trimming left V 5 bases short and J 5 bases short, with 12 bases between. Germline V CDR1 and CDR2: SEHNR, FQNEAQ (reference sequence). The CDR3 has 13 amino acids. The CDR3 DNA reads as TGTGCCAGCAGCCCGAGGGACTCTACTGAAGCTTTCTTT. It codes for CASSPRDSTEAFF.

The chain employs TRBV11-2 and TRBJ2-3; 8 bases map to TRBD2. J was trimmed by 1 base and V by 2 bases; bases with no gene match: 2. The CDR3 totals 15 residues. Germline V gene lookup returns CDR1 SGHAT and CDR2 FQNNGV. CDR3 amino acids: CASSLQAGGTDTQYF. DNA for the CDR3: TGTGCCAGCAGCTTACAAGCGGGAGGCACAGATACGCAGTATTTT.

For the CDR3, the DNA is TGCGCCAGCAGCCCGGCTTCTAGCGGAAGGGAGACCCAGTACTTC. It is translated as CASSPASSGRETQYF. V gene TRBV4-3 combines with J gene TRBJ2-5, with TRBD2 matching 7 bases. Germline values: CDR1 LGHNA, CDR2 YSLEER. CDR3 size: 15 residues. V was clipped by 4 bases and J by 5 bases; unmatched bases: 10.

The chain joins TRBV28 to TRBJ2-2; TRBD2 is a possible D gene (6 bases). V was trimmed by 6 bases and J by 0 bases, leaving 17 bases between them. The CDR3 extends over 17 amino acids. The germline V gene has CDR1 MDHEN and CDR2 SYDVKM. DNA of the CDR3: TGTGCCAGCAGACACCAGAGCGGGCGTTCGAACACCGGGGAGCTGTTTTTT. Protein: CASRHQSGRSNTGELFF. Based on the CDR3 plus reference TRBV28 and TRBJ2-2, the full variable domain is DVKVTQSSRYLVKRTGEKVFLECVQDMDHENMFWYRQDPGLGLRLIYFSYDVKMKEKGDIPEGYSVSREKKERFSLILESASTNQTSMYLCASRHQSGRSNTGELFFGEGSRLTVL.

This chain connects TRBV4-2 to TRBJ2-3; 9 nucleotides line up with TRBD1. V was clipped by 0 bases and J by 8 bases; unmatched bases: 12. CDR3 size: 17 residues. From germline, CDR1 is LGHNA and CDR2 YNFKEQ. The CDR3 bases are TGTGCCAGCAGCCAAGATAGGGGGACAGGGCCCGCTGGTACGCAGTATTTT. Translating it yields CASSQDRGTGPAGTQYF.

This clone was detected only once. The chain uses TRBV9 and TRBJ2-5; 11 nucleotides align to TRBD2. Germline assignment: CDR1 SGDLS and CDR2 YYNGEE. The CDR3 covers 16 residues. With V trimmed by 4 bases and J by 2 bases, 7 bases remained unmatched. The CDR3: CASSSGTSGFQETQYF. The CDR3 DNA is TGTGCCAGCAGCTCCGGGACTAGCGGTTTTCAAGAGACCCAGTACTTC.

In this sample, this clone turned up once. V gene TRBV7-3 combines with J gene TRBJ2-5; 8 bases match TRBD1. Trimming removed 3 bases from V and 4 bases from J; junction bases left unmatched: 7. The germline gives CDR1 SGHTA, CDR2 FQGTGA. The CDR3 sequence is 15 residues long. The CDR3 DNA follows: TGTGCCAGCAGCTTCACCGGACAGGGTGGAGAGACCCAGTACTTC. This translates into CASSFTGQGGETQYF.

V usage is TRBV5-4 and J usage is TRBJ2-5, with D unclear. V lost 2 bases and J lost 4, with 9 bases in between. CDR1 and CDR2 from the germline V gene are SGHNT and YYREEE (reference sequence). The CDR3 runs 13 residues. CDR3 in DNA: TGTGCCAGCAGCTTCGGTGATAGAGAGACCCAGTACTTC. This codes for CASSFGDRETQYF.

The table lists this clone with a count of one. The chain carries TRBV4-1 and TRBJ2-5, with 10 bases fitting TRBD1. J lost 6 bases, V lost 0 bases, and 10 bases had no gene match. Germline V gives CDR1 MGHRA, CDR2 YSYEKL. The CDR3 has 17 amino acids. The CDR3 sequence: CASSQDPPGTGAKTQYF. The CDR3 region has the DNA TGCGCCAGCAGCCAAGATCCGCCCGGGACAGGGGCAAAGACCCAGTACTTC.

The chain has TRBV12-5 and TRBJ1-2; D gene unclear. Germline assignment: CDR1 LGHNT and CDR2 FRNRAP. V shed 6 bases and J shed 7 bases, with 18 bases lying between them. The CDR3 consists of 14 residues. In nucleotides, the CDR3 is TGTGCTAGTGGCCCCCGACCGGGTTTAGGTGGCTACACCTTC. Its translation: CASGPRPGLGGYTF. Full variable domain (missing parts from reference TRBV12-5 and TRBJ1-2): DARVTQTPRHKVTEMGQEVTMRCQPILGHNTVFWYRQTMMQGLELLAYFRNRAPLDDSGMPKDRFSAEMPDATLATLKIQPSEPRDSAVYFCASGPRPGLGGYTFGSGTRLTVV.

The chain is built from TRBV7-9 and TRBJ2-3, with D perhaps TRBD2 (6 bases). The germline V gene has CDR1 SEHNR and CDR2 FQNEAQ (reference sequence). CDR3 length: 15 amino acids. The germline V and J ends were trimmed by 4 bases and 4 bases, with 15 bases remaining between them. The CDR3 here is CASSSRLEVADTQYF. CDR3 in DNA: TGTGCCAGCAGCTCGAGACTAGAGGTGGCAGATACGCAGTATTTT.

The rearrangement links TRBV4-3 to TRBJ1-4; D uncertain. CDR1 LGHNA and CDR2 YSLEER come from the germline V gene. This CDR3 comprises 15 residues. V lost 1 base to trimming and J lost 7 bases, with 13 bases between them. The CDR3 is CASSQVSQEGEKLFF. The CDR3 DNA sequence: TGCGCCAGCAGCCAAGTGTCGCAGGAAGGTGAAAAACTGTTTTTT.

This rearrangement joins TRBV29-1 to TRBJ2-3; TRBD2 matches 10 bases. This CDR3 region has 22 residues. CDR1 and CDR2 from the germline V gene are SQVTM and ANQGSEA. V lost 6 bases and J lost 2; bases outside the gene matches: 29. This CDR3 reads CSVALVGKEREGPRQYTDTQYF. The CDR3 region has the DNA TGCAGCGTGGCCCTGGTGGGAAAAGAGCGGGAGGGCCCAAGGCAATACACAGATACGCAGTATTTT.

Written as DNA, the CDR3 is TGTGCCAGTAGGGGACAGGGGGGCAATCAGCCCCAGCATTTT. It encodes CASRGQGGNQPQHF. The chain uses TRBV19 and TRBJ1-5, with 11 bases identical to TRBD1. This CDR3 is built from 14 residues. Trimming removed 6 bases from V and 2 bases from J; junction bases left unmatched: 0. Germline CDR1 LNHDA, CDR2 SQIVND (reference sequence). Filled out from reference TRBV19 and TRBJ1-5, the complete variable domain reads DGGITQSPKYLFRKEGQNVTLSCEQNLNHDAMYWYRQDPGQGLRLIYYSQIVNDFQKGDIAEGYSVSREKKESFPLTVTSAQKNPTAFYLCASRGQGGNQPQHFGDGTRLSIL.

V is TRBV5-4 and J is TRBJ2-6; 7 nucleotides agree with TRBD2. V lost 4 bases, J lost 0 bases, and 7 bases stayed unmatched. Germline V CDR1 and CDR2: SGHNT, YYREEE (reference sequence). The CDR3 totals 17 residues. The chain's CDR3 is CASSQWGLISGANVLTF. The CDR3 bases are TGTGCCAGCAGCCAATGGGGACTAATCTCTGGGGCCAACGTCCTGACTTTC.

For the CDR3, the DNA is TGTGCCAGCAGCCCTCCCGACACCTACGAGCAGTACTTC. This codes for CASSPPDTYEQYF. The chain is built from TRBV27 and TRBJ2-7, with D unclear. Germline loops: CDR1 MNHEY, CDR2 SMNVEV (reference sequence). V shed 6 bases and J shed 2 bases, with 11 bases lying between them. The CDR3 is 13 amino acids.

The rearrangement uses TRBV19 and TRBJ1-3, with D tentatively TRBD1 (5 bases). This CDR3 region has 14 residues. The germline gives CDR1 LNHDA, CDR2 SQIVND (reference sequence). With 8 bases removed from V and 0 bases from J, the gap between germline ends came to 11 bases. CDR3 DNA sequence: TGTGCCAGTGGGGACTACAGCTCTGGAAACACCATATATTTT. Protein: CASGDYSSGNTIYF.